Sequencing of this TCR beta chain was carried out in a study of PD-L1 blockade in urothelial cancer. Overall study context: When patients started atezolizumab in about 2014, it was given at 1,200 mg intravenously every 3 weeks.

CDR3 length: 13 amino acids. Trimming stripped 1 base from V and 6 bases from J, with 8 bases between. CDR1 is SGHRS and CDR2 is YFSETQ in the germline V gene. Some clones are missing from TCRdb's copy, which holds only in-frame ones; the method was immunoSEQ multiplex PCR. The sample holds 35,000 to 45,000 clones, roughly 80% seen once. Sample time point: pretreatment peripheral blood. The sample holds one count of this clone. Its antigen is currently unknown. Study-wide results and caveats: Larger 3-week expansion of tumor-associated blood clones was seen in durable-benefit patients.

The receptor was isolated from a man in his 60s with urothelial cancer. This rearrangement joins TRBV5-1 to TRBJ1-5; D is uncertain. Sequenced here: PBMCs, sampled around atezolizumab (anti-PD-L1) treatment. This chain's CDR3 is CASSLTAGQPQHF. The CDR3 region has the DNA TGCGCCAGCAGCTTGACAGCCGGTCAGCCCCAGCATTTT.